Listed here are 24 T cell receptor beta chains from one sample, sequenced in a study of blood T cell repertoires in COVID-19. Generated by immunoSEQ multiplex PCR, the TCRdb table keeps only in-frame clones and is missing some. The repertoire holds roughly 120,000 clones, with approximately 79% as singletons. Sequenced material: peripheral blood. The receptors shown here come from a man between 45 and 60 years old with acute or convalescent COVID-19.

This clone was counted between two and nine times. This chain links TRBV29-1 with TRBJ2-3, with no clear D. Trimming removed 0 bases at V and 2 bases at J, with 12 bases between. The germline gives CDR1 SQVTM, CDR2 ANQGSEA. The CDR3 is made up of 15 amino acids. In DNA form, the CDR3 reads TGCAGCGTTGAAGAGACTCATCGATACACAGATACGCAGTATTTT. Protein sequence: CSVEETHRYTDTQYF.

The chain is built from TRBV11-2 and TRBJ1-3, with TRBD1 matching over 7 bases. Trimming removed 4 bases from V and 0 bases from J; junction bases left unmatched: 15. CDR1 and CDR2 from the germline V gene are SGHAT and FQNNGV. The CDR3 is made up of 19 amino acids. DNA of the CDR3: TGTGCCAGCAGCTCTTTAGGGGGCTGGGCAGCGGACTCTGGAAACACCATATATTTT. Protein sequence: CASSSLGGWAADSGNTIYF.

The CDR3 DNA is TGTGCCAGCAGTTACCAACAGGGAGGCAATCAGCCCCAGCATTTT. Residues: CASSYQQGGNQPQHF. The chain employs TRBV6-5 and TRBJ1-5, with D perhaps matching TRBD1 (6 bases). The CDR3 sequence is 15 residues long. CDR1 is MNHEY, CDR2 SVGAGI, per germline. V was trimmed by 2 bases and J by 2 bases, leaving 10 bases between them.

V gene TRBV3-1 (or the pseudogene TRBV3-2) combines with J gene TRBJ1-5; 7 nucleotides line up with TRBD1. V lost 1 base and J lost 5; bases outside the gene matches: 2. Germline lookup yields CDR1 LGHDT and CDR2 YNNKEL (reference sequence). This CDR3 is built from 14 residues. Written as DNA, the CDR3 is TGTGCCAGCAGCCAAGGGGACAGATATCAGCCCCAGCATTTT. It yields the protein CASSQGDRYQPQHF.

The J gene is TRBJ1-4, the V gene TRBV11-2, with a possible D match to TRBD1 (5 bases). Trimming removed 4 bases from V and 0 bases from J, with 12 bases in between. This CDR3 contains 16 residues. Germline V gives CDR1 SGHAT, CDR2 FQNNGV. DNA of the CDR3: TGTGCCAGCAGCTCCAAGGTGACAGCAACTAATGAAAAACTGTTTTTT. Translation gives CASSSKVTATNEKLFF.

This clone appeared a few times. V usage is TRBV5-8 and J usage is TRBJ1-2, with 9 bases that match TRBD1. Germline assignment: CDR1 SGHTS and CDR2 YDEGEE. This CDR3 is 14 amino acids long. V was pared by 1 base and J by 7 bases, with 5 bases of the junction left unmatched. The CDR3 loop is CASSLLDRGSGYTF. In DNA, the CDR3 is TGTGCCAGCAGCTTGCTGGACAGGGGAAGTGGCTACACCTTC.

Details on this clone: This specimen includes other DNA sequences encoding the same CDR3. This sequence joins TRBV5-6 and TRBJ1-3; D is unclear. This CDR3 has 15 amino acids. Germline V lookup: CDR1 SGHDT, CDR2 YYEEEE. V lost 3 bases to trimming and J lost 1 base, with 11 bases between them. The CDR3 reads CASSYTGFSGNTIYF. The CDR3 DNA follows: TGTGCCAGCAGCTATACGGGGTTTTCTGGAAACACCATATATTTT.

The chain links TRBV6-1 to TRBJ1-2; 8 bases map to TRBD1. Looked up from germline, CDR1 is MNHNS and CDR2 is SASEGT. The V gene end was trimmed by 3 bases and the J gene end by 7 bases; junction bases not matched to a gene: 7. This CDR3 region has 14 residues. CDR3: CASSDSGGFSGYTF. CDR3 sequence (DNA): TGTGCCAGCAGTGATTCAGGGGGCTTCAGTGGCTACACCTTC.

The CDR3 region is CASSRDRGTSGTDTQYF. The CDR3 DNA sequence: TGTGCCAGCAGCAGGGACAGAGGGACTAGCGGCACAGATACGCAGTATTTT. The V gene is TRBV27, the J gene TRBJ2-3, with 10 bases fitting TRBD2. This CDR3 spans 17 amino acids. With V trimmed by 6 bases and J by 1 base, 10 bases remained unmatched. Germline CDR1 reads MNHEY; CDR2 reads SMNVEV (reference sequence).

This clone was counted once. The gene calls are TRBV20-1 and TRBJ2-3, with a tentative D call TRBD2 (6 bases). Germline V gene data show CDR1 as DFQATT and CDR2 as SNEGSKA (reference sequence). The CDR3 sequence is 14 residues long. Trimming stripped 3 bases from V and 1 base from J, with 11 bases between. The CDR3, as DNA: TGCAGTGCTAGTCTGCGGGGTCGCACAGATACGCAGTATTTT. Translation: CSASLRGRTDTQYF.

The chain couples TRBV5-1 to TRBJ1-1; 10 nucleotides line up with TRBD1. V shed 2 bases, J shed 10 bases, and the junction held 11 bases outside the gene matches. This CDR3 contains 15 residues. The V gene's germline CDR1 is SGHRS and CDR2 YFSETQ. The CDR3 spells CASSLSVTGGLGAFF. CDR3 DNA sequence: TGCGCCAGCAGCTTATCCGTGACAGGGGGCTTGGGAGCTTTCTTT.

V and J are TRBV2 and TRBJ2-2; TRBD2 agrees at 9 bases. The CDR3 contains 16 residues. J gave up 6 bases and V 5 bases, and 10 bases lay outside the gene matches. Germline-derived CDR1 and CDR2 are SNHLY and FYNNEI. The CDR3 sequence: CASSMTRGGASGELFF. The CDR3 DNA is TGTGCCAGCAGTATGACTCGCGGGGGGGCGTCCGGGGAGCTGTTTTTT. The full variable domain, its missing parts supplied by reference TRBV2 and TRBJ2-2, is EPEVTQTPSHQVTQMGQEVILRCVPISNHLYFYWYRQILGQKVEFLVSFYNNEISEKSEIFDDQFSVERPDGSNFTLKIRSTKLEDSAMYFCASSMTRGGASGELFFGEGSRLTVL.

The chain couples TRBV5-1 to TRBJ1-4; D is unclear. The CDR3 has 13 residues. Germline V CDR1 and CDR2: SGHRS, YFSETQ. Trimming removed 0 bases at V and 5 bases at J, with 5 bases between. CDR3 region: CASSLGGNEKLFF. In DNA form, the CDR3 reads TGCGCCAGCAGCTTGGGAGGGAATGAAAAACTGTTTTTT.

This chain connects TRBV9 to TRBJ2-5; 7 bases align to TRBD2. CDR3 length equals 15 residues. CDR1 SGDLS and CDR2 YYNGEE come from the germline V gene. After removal of 1 base from V and 5 bases from J, the junction contained 8 bases not matched to a gene. The CDR3 coding sequence is TGTGCCAGCAGCGTAACGGGAGGAGGGTTGGAGACCCAGTACTTC. This gives the protein CASSVTGGGLETQYF.

The rearrangement uses TRBV27 and TRBJ2-5; 9 bases line up with TRBD1. There are 15 residues in the CDR3. CDR1 and CDR2 from the germline V gene are MNHEY and SMNVEV (reference sequence). The trim removed 4 bases at V and 2 bases at J, leaving 5 bases unmatched. The chain's CDR3 is CASSSPGQGQETQYF. The CDR3 nucleotides are TGTGCCAGCAGTTCCCCGGGACAGGGACAAGAGACCCAGTACTTC.

The chain carries TRBV20-1 and TRBJ2-1; possibly TRBD2 for D (6 bases). The CDR3 is made up of 14 amino acids. V lost 3 bases and J lost 4, with 13 bases in between. CDR1 DFQATT and CDR2 SNEGSKA come from the germline V gene (reference sequence). The CDR3 loop is CSASGGMKYNEQFF. The CDR3 DNA is TGCAGTGCTAGTGGCGGGATGAAGTACAATGAGCAGTTCTTC.

This clone has only a few counts. The chain has TRBV21-1 and TRBJ2-7; the table's D call TRBD2 went unverified against the DNA. TRBV21-1 is classified as a pseudogene. The length of the CDR3 is 13 residues. The CDR3 loop reads CASSKANPREQYF. The CDR3 DNA sequence: TGTGCCAGCAGCAAAGCTAATCCGAGGGAGCAGTACTTC.

The chain has TRBV5-5 and TRBJ2-2; TRBD2 might be the D (6 bases). The V and J ends lost 3 bases and 0 bases respectively, with 9 bases between them. Germline values: CDR1 SGHKS, CDR2 YYEKEE (reference sequence). The CDR3 consists of 15 residues. CDR3 sequence: CASSSGTANTGELFF. The CDR3 nucleotides read TGTGCCAGCAGCTCCGGGACTGCGAACACCGGGGAGCTGTTTTTT. The full variable domain, rest sourced from reference TRBV5-5 and TRBJ2-2, is DAGVTQSPTHLIKTRGQQVTLRCSPISGHKSVSWYQQVLGQGPQFIFQYYEKEERGRGNFPDRFSARQFPNYSSELNVNALLLGDSALYLCASSSGTANTGELFFGEGSRLTVL.

This chain joins TRBV3-1 (or the pseudogene TRBV3-2) and TRBJ1-4; 7 positions match TRBD1. CDR1 is LGHDT, CDR2 YNNKEL, per germline (reference sequence). J gave up 8 bases and V 8 bases, and 11 bases lay outside the gene matches. The CDR3 has 14 amino acids. CDR3 sequence: CASGDGTDYEKLFF. The CDR3 DNA reads TGTGCCAGCGGGGACGGGACAGACTACGAAAAACTGTTTTTT.

The chain links TRBV19 to TRBJ2-1, with 11 bases matching TRBD1. J lost 7 bases, V lost 6 bases, and 17 bases had no gene match. The CDR3 is made up of 18 amino acids. In germline, CDR1 is LNHDA, CDR2 SQIVND (reference sequence). DNA of the CDR3: TGTGCCAGTAGCATATTGGGGGGGACAGGGGGACCGGGAAATGAGCAGTTCTTC. Translating gives CASSILGGTGGPGNEQFF.

In DNA, the CDR3 is TGTGCCAGCAGTTCATGGTCCAGGCCCTACGAGCAGTACTTC. Encoded protein: CASSSWSRPYEQYF. The chain uses TRBV27 and TRBJ2-7; D not certain. Per the germline V gene, CDR1 is MNHEY and CDR2 is SMNVEV (reference sequence). The V and J ends lost 4 bases and 2 bases respectively, with 12 bases between them. The CDR3 extends over 14 amino acids.

This clone appeared a single time. The chain combines TRBV6-4 with TRBJ2-1; TRBD1 matches 8 bases. The CDR3 runs to 16 residues. Losses at the gene ends were 5 bases for V and 0 bases for J; bases not matched to a gene: 6. CDR1 and CDR2 from the germline V gene are MRHNA and SNTAGT. The CDR3 DNA reads as TGTGCCAGCAGTCCGACAGGGGTCTCCTCCTACAATGAGCAGTTCTTC. Amino acids: CASSPTGVSSYNEQFF.

The chain carries TRBV7-3 and TRBJ1-2; perhaps TRBD1 as D (5 bases). This CDR3 region has 15 residues. Trimming cost V 2 bases and J 5 bases, with 15 bases left between them. The germline V gene encodes CDR1 SGHTA and CDR2 FQGTGA. The CDR3 DNA sequence: TGTGCCAGCAGCTTAGATGCAGGGCGGAGTTATGGCTACACCTTC. Residues: CASSLDAGRSYGYTF.

This rearrangement joins TRBV5-6 to TRBJ2-7; D is uncertain. Germline V gene lookup returns CDR1 SGHDT and CDR2 YYEEEE. The germline V and J ends were trimmed by 7 bases and 2 bases, with 19 bases remaining between them. This CDR3 spans 15 amino acids. As DNA, the CDR3 is TGTGCCAGCGCCACGTATGGTCGAGCCACCTACGAGCAGTACTTC. Encoded protein: CASATYGRATYEQYF.